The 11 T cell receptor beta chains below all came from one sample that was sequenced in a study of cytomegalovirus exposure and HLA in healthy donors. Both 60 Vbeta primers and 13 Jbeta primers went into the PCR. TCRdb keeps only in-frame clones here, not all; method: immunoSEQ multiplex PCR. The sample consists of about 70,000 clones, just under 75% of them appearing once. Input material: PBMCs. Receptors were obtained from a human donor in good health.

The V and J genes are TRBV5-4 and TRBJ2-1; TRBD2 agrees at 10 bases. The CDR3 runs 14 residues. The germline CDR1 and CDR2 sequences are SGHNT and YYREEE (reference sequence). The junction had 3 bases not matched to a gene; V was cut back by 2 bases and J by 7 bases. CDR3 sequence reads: CASSFRTSGNEQFF. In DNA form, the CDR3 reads TGTGCCAGCAGCTTCCGGACTAGCGGAAATGAGCAGTTCTTC.

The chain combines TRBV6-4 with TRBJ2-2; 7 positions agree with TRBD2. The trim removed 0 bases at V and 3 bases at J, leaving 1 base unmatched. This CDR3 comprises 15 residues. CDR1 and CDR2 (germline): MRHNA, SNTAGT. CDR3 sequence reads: CASSDSREYTGELFF. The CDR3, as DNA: TGTGCCAGCAGTGACTCGCGGGAGTACACCGGGGAGCTGTTTTTT.

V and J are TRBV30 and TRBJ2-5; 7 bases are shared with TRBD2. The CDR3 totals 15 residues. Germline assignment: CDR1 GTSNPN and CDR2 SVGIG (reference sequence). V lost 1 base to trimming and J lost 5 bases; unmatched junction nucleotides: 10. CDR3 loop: CAWSDLGGRVETQYF. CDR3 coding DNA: TGTGCCTGGAGTGACCTGGGTGGGAGGGTTGAGACCCAGTACTTC.

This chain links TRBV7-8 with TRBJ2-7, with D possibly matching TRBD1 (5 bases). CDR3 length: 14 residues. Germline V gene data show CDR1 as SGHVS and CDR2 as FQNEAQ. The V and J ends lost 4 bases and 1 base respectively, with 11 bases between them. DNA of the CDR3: TGTGCCAGCAGCTCATGGGGCAGTTCCTACGAGCAGTACTTC. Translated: CASSSWGSSYEQYF.

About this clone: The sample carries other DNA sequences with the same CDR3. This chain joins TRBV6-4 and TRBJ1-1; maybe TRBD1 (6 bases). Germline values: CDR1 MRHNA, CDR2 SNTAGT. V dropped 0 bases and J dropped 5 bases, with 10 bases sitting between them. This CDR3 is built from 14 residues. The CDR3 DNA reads TGTGCCAGCAGTGACTCGAGTAGGGGGACTGAAGCTTTCTTT. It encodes CASSDSSRGTEAFF.

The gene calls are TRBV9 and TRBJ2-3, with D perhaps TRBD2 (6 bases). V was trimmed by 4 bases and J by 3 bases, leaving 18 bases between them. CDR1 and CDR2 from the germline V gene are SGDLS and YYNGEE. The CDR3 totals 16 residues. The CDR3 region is CASSRSPGLGTDTQYF. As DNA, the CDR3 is TGTGCCAGCAGCCGTTCTCCGGGACTTGGGACAGATACGCAGTATTTT.

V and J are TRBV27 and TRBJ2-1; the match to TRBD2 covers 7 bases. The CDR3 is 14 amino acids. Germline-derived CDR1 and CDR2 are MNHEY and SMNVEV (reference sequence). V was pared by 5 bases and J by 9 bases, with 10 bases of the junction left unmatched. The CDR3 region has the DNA TGTGCCAGCAGTCCTTCGGGACTAAGAATTGAGCAGTTCTTC. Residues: CASSPSGLRIEQFF.

The CDR3 protein is CASSLRLAGSSEQYF. In DNA, the CDR3 is TGTGCCAGCAGCCTCAGACTAGCGGGATCGTCGGAGCAGTACTTC. The chain uses TRBV5-4 and TRBJ2-7; TRBD2 aligns across 11 bases. The length of the CDR3 is 15 residues. Unmatched junction bases numbered 10, after V lost 4 bases and J lost 7 bases. Germline V gene data show CDR1 as SGHNT and CDR2 as YYREEE (reference sequence).

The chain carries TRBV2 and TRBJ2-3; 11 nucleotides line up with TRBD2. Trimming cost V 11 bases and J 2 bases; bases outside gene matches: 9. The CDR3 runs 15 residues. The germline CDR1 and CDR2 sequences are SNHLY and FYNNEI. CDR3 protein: CACPGTSGTTDTQYF. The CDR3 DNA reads TGTGCCTGCCCTGGGACTAGCGGTACCACAGATACGCAGTATTTT.

Here the CDR3 reads CASRGQGPLEQYF. In DNA form, the CDR3 reads TGTGCCAGCAGGGGACAGGGCCCGCTCGAGCAGTACTTC. The J gene is TRBJ2-7, the V gene TRBV11-3, with TRBD1 matching 9 bases. V was pared by 6 bases and J by 6 bases, with 6 bases of the junction left unmatched. The CDR3 has 13 residues. The germline V gene has CDR1 SGHNT and CDR2 YENEEA.

CDR3 sequence (DNA): TGTGCCAGCAGCTCTTTTCAGGGGAGAGATGAAAAACTGTTTTTT. It translates to CASSSFQGRDEKLFF. The V and J genes are TRBV7-9 and TRBJ1-4, with a tentative D call TRBD1 (6 bases). The CDR3 is 15 residues long. The V gene's germline CDR1 is SEHNR and CDR2 FQNEAQ (reference sequence). Trimming took off 4 bases at V and 6 bases at J, with 15 bases between the two ends.